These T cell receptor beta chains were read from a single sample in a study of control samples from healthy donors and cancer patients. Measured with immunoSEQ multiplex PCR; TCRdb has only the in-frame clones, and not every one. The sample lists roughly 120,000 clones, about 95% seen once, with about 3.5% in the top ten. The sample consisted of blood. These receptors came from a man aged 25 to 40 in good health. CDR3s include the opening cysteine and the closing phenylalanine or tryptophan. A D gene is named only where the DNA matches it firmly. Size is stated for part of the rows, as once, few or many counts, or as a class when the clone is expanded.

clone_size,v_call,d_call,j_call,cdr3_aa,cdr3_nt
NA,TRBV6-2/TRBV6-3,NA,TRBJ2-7,CASSPLGYEQYF,TGTGCCAGCAGCCCCTTGGGATACGAGCAGTACTTC
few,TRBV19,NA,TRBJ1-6,CASSPSKGSYNSPLHF,TGTGCCAGTAGTCCGTCAAAGGGGTCCTATAATTCACCCCTCCACTTT
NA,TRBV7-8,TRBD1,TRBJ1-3,CASSSEAQGVNTIYF,TGTGCCAGCAGCTCAGAGGCACAGGGGGTGAACACCATATATTTT
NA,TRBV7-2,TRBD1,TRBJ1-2,CASSSRGGQGRSYTF,TGTGCCAGCAGCTCCCGGGGCGGACAGGGGAGAAGCTACACCTTC
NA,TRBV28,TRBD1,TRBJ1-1,CASSQGGGGNTEAFF,TGTGCCAGCAGTCAGGGGGGAGGTGGCAACACTGAAGCTTTCTTT
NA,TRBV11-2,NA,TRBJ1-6,CASSLRDPYNSPLHF,TGTGCCAGCAGCCTCCGGGACCCCTATAATTCACCCCTCCACTTT
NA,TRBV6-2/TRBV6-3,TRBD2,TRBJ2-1,CASSRMAGGGNYNEQFF,TGTGCCAGCAGCCGAATGGCCGGCGGGGGTAATTACAATGAGCAGTTCTTC
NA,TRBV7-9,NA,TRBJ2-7,CASSSAGAYEQYF,TGTGCCAGCAGCTCAGCGGGCGCCTACGAGCAGTACTTC
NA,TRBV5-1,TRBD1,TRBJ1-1,CASSLVGQGRPEAFF,TGCGCCAGCAGCTTGGTGGGACAGGGAAGACCTGAAGCTTTCTTT
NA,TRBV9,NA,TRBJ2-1,CASSRGRLGYNEQFF,TGTGCCAGCAGTAGGGGCCGACTGGGCTACAATGAGCAGTTCTTC
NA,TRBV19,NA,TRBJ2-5,CASSSRRGGETQYF,TGTGCCAGTAGCTCCCGCCGGGGAGGAGAGACCCAGTACTTC
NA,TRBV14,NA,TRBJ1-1,CASSHPLGSTEAFF,TGTGCCAGCAGCCATCCTTTGGGGTCGACTGAAGCTTTCTTT
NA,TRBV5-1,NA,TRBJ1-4,CASGTGTPGGNEKLFF,TGCGCCAGCGGTACCGGGACACCCGGAGGGAATGAAAAACTGTTTTTT
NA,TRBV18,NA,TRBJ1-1,CASSPQGIDTEAFF,TGTGCCAGCTCACCGCAGGGAATAGACACTGAAGCTTTCTTT
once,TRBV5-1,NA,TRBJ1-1,CASSLVGGLNTEAFF,TGCGCCAGCAGCTTGGTTGGGGGACTGAACACTGAAGCTTTCTTT